A selection of T cell receptor beta chains follows, all from one sample in a study of OX40 agonist ivuxolimab in advanced cancers. Method: immunoSEQ multiplex PCR; TCRdb's copy keeps in-frame clones and lacks some. The data contain under 100,000 clones, around 87% of them singletons. The sample here was CD4+ or CD8+ T cells sorted from blood, taken in a trial of the OX40 agonist ivuxolimab. Receptors originate from an adult with an advanced solid tumor such as melanoma, head and neck, liver or kidney cancer. Each CDR3 is given with its conserved first and last residue. The D gene is left open where the match is weak. Clone size is shown for a subset of rows, as once, few, many or a class of expanded clone.

-	-	TRBV2	TRBJ1-1	CASSPVSGYANIAFF	TGTGCCAGCAGTCCTGTATCGGGCTATGCGAACATAGCTTTCTTT
-	-	TRBV7-2	TRBJ1-1	CASRLGGGNTEAFF	TGTGCCAGCAGACTCGGGGGCGGGAACACTGAAGCTTTCTTT
-	TRBD1	TRBV19	TRBJ1-5	CASRTGIWQPQHF	TGTGCCAGTAGGACAGGGATTTGGCAGCCCCAGCATTTT
-	TRBD1	TRBV5-1	TRBJ2-5	CASSQGDRETQYF	TGCGCCAGCAGTCAGGGGGATAGGGAGACCCAGTACTTC
-	TRBD2	TRBV7-8	TRBJ2-2	CASSGRLAGGTGELFF	TGTGCCAGCAGCGGCCGTCTAGCGGGGGGCACCGGGGAGCTGTTTTTT
-	TRBD2	TRBV10-3	TRBJ2-1	CAISEGLAGGNEQFF	TGTGCCATCAGTGAGGGACTAGCGGGGGGAAATGAGCAGTTCTTC
-	-	TRBV27	TRBJ2-5	CASSSLTGTETQYF	TGTGCCAGCAGTTCGCTCACAGGGACTGAGACCCAGTACTTC
-	TRBD2	TRBV27	TRBJ2-1	CASSLYSSGIPNEQFF	TGTGCCAGCAGTTTATACTCTAGCGGGATCCCCAATGAGCAGTTCTTC
-	-	TRBV18	TRBJ1-4	CASSPSGEKLFF	TGTGCCAGCTCACCTTCAGGTGAAAAACTGTTTTTT
once	-	TRBV5-1	TRBJ2-1	CASSLAGISSYNEQFF	TGCGCCAGCAGCTTGGCGGGGATAAGCTCCTACAATGAGCAGTTCTTC
-	-	TRBV2	TRBJ2-1	CASNFGGRRVNEQFF	TGTGCCAGCAATTTTGGGGGGAGGAGGGTCAATGAGCAGTTCTTC
-	TRBD1	TRBV7-9	TRBJ1-1	CASSRDSQTEAFF	TGTGCCAGCAGCCGGGACAGCCAGACTGAAGCTTTCTTT
-	-	TRBV30	TRBJ1-3	CAWSVGRNRGNTIYF	TGTGCCTGGAGTGTAGGCAGGAACAGGGGAAACACCATATATTTT
-	-	TRBV30	TRBJ1-1	CAWTRLGTEAFF	TGTGCCTGGACCCGACTGGGTACTGAAGCTTTCTTT